The source of this TCR beta chain is a study of immune aging and cytomegalovirus after organ transplant (dated by TCRdb to the early 2020s). Concerning the study at large: Every transplant recipient was given three-drug immunosuppression consisting of prednisone, tacrolimus, and mycophenolate.

This clonotype has at least ten counts. Its recognized antigen is unknown. Base quality data are lacking; no much larger clone is found one base away. Study-level results and caveats: Since the sequencing data did not include a CD57 measurement, a conservative gene-based definition of aging was used in its place. Aged-phenotype cells increased post-transplant regardless of clone size, earlier in large clones (days 200-264) than small clones, following viremia. A larger share of large clones was made up of TEMRA cells, and in the seven largest clones (around 2,000 cells) aged and TEMRA cells were gained while TCM cells were lost.

Libraries were built with single-cell sequencing. Sequencing took place on an Illumina NovaSeq 6000. The BD Rhapsody Targeted mRNA and AbSeq Reagent Kit was used in a microwell format for cell capture and library preparation. The libraries included TCR, sample tags, AbSeq, and targeted mRNA drawn from the Human T-Cell Expression Panel together with custom TOX and TOX2 primers. Sequencing of the libraries was performed on an Illumina NovaSeq. The paper's data handling went like this. The analysis covered about 10,000 cells in total, of which fewer than 8,500 were CD8 T cells and about 4,500 were CD8 T cells with an identifiable TCR CDR3. The BD Rhapsody Targeted Analysis Pipeline, including V(D)J processing, was run on the Seven Bridges Genomics platform to process the raw data. SeqGeq 1.6.0 was used for quality control, Sample Tag demultiplexing with Lex-BDSMK, clone identification with VDJ Explorer, and Seurat clustering. Clones comprising <1% of CD8 T cells were considered non-expanded; clones comprising >2.5% of the sample were considered clonal expansions. TCRdb reworked the public reads: Q25 trimming with fastp, MiXCR clone assembly, productive beta chains retained. Rows are unified per CDR3 protein, each entry keeping the most common DNA and genes. The V and J calls here are based on TCRdb, not the publication. Across this sample there are more than 20,000 distinct CDR3 sequences, with approximately 34% seen only once. Clones ranked in the top ten supply 20% to 30% of the sample.

The sample's time point label, in plain terms: five sample-tagged time points from pre-transplant (day -1) to day 368 post-transplant, pooled. Thawed PBMC were stimulated for approximately twelve hours with a CMV IE-1 overlapping peptide library without transport inhibitors. After thawing, cells rested overnight before stimulation in R10 medium with CD28/CD49d costimulation. The IE-1 peptide library was composed of 15-amino-acid peptides with overlaps of 11 amino acids. Each time point was barcoded using BD Single-Cell Multiplexing Kit Sample Tags, after which the barcoded samples were pooled and stained with oligo-conjugated anti-CD45RA plus sorting antibodies. A BD FACSAria III was used to sort CMV-responsive CD8+CD137+ and CD4+CD154+ T cells at 4-way purity. Blood was drawn into EDTA vacutainers and was processed by Ficoll gradient within 1-24 hours. Here the sequenced sample was CMV peptide-activated CD4+ and CD8+ T cells sorted from blood, taken at five time points, pooled. Sample cell subset or site, as interpreted from the label and publication: sorted CD8+CD137+ and CD4+CD154+ T cells after approximately 12 h CMV IE-1 peptide stimulation. This sequence was found in a female donor who had a heart transplant and CMV viremia.

The CDR3: CASKASGRGGDEQFF. The nucleotides read TGTGCCAGTAAGGCTAGCGGGAGGGGAGGCGATGAGCAGTTCTTC. The chain was built from TRBV19 and TRBJ2-1, with 12 bases aligning to TRBD2. V is trimmed back by 7 bases and J by 8 bases, and the junction contains 9 bases that no gene match accounts for. The CDR3, from cysteine to phenylalanine, totals 15 residues. The sequence is cut down to CDR3 DNA, 45 bases in frame from base 1. Reading the germline V gene (reference sequence) gives CDR1 LNHDA and CDR2 SQIVND.